The source of this T cell receptor (beta chain) is a study of cytomegalovirus exposure and HLA in healthy donors. As for the study in general: Out of 398 genotyped donors, less than 85% belonged to the Caucasian-associated ancestry cluster.

The primer mix had 60 Vbeta and 13 Jbeta primers. TCRdb's table, derived via immunoSEQ multiplex PCR, lists solely in-frame clones and lacks some. This table holds under 200,000 clones, over 60% found once. The CDR3 runs to 13 residues. From germline, CDR1 is LNHDA and CDR2 SQIVND (reference sequence). The trim removed 3 bases at V and 7 bases at J, leaving 4 bases unmatched. As to this clone: What it recognizes is unknown.

Study observations and caveats: Associated with HLA alleles at 0.05 false discovery rate in a later analysis were about 17,000 TCR beta sequences.

Sample: PBMCs. This sequence originates from a woman in her thirties or forties in good health and CMV-seronegative. This sequence joins TRBV19 and TRBJ1-1; 8 bases are a match to TRBD1. CDR3 sequence reads: CASSMTGAVEAFF. The DNA for the CDR3 is TGTGCCAGTAGTATGACAGGGGCGGTTGAAGCTTTCTTT.